This T cell receptor (beta chain) was retrieved from a study of Graves' ophthalmopathy and Graves' hyperthyroidism. General study results and limits: Classification of ophthalmopathy versus stable hyperthyroidism by a 13-signature model yielded around 88% sensitivity and 75% to 84% specificity.

Amplification targeted the TCR beta CDR3 regions, with RNA transcripts as the source material. HTBI primers were used in a first-round RT-PCR, which preceded a second-round multiplex PCR. TCRdb reprocessed the multiplex PCR reads with MiXCR, giving one entry per CDR3 protein. The repertoire has about 740,000 distinct CDR3 sequences, 40% of them found once; the top ten carry roughly 45%. This clonotype appeared many times. The target antigen is unknown. The source is an adult man with Graves' ophthalmopathy. Sequencing used peripheral blood.

CDR3 loop: CSVAGGENTEAFF. DNA for the CDR3: TGCAGCGTTGCCGGGGGTGAGAACACTGAAGCTTTCTTT. J is TRBJ1-1 and V is TRBV29-1; D perhaps matches TRBD1 (5 bases). The CDR3 contains 13 residues. The germline V gene encodes CDR1 SQVTM and CDR2 ANQGSEA. Trimming removed 4 bases at V and 1 base at J, with 10 bases between.